The 26 T cell receptor beta chains reported below all come from one sample, sequenced in a study of radiotherapy plus CTLA-4 blockade in lung cancer. Produced via immunoSEQ multiplex PCR; TCRdb's table is partial and in-frame only. Here the sample spans around 99,000 clones, around nine tenths being singletons. The sequences come from peripheral blood, collected from a patient treated with radiotherapy plus ipilimumab. These receptors were taken from a human donor with non-small cell lung cancer that progressed on radiotherapy plus ipilimumab.

The chain recombines TRBV5-1 with TRBJ2-3; tentative D call: TRBD2 (5 bases). V was trimmed by 3 bases and J by 1 base, leaving 12 bases between them. The CDR3 totals 15 residues. Per the germline V gene, CDR1 is SGHRS and CDR2 is YFSETQ. The CDR3 sequence is CASSSEVSGTDTQYF. CDR3 bases: TGCGCCAGCAGCTCGGAGGTTAGCGGCACAGATACGCAGTATTTT.

This sequence joins TRBV5-1 and TRBJ2-3, with 13 bases fitting TRBD2. The germline CDR1 and CDR2 sequences are SGHRS and YFSETQ. This CDR3 has 16 amino acids. The junction had 4 bases not matched to a gene; V was cut back by 2 bases and J by 4 bases. Here the CDR3 DNA reads TGCGCCAGCAGCTTCGGACTAGCGGGAGCCGCAGATACGCAGTATTTT. It codes for CASSFGLAGAADTQYF.

This rearrangement joins TRBV5-4 to TRBJ1-3, with 7 bases lining up with TRBD1. With 4 bases clipped from V and 0 bases from J, the junction kept 7 bases outside the gene matches. This CDR3 comprises 16 residues. Germline-derived CDR1 and CDR2 are SGHNT and YYREEE (reference sequence). CDR3 protein: CASSKGQPSSGNTIYF. The CDR3 DNA reads as TGTGCCAGCAGCAAGGGACAGCCGAGCTCTGGAAACACCATATATTTT.

The V call is TRBV7-9, the J call TRBJ2-7; D might be TRBD1 or TRBD2, each matching 7 bases. CDR1 is SEHNR and CDR2 is FQNEAQ in the germline V gene (reference sequence). V was cut by 4 bases and J by 2 bases, with 18 bases left in between. CDR3 length equals 16 residues. CDR3: CASSSGGGHSTYEQYF. The DNA for the CDR3 is TGTGCCAGCAGCTCAGGGGGGGGACACTCCACCTACGAGCAGTACTTC.

Comment on this clone: Other DNA sequences in the sample encode the same CDR3. The V and J genes are TRBV18 and TRBJ1-1; TRBD1 matches 7 bases. CDR3 length: 14 amino acids. With V trimmed by 1 base and J by 3 bases, 2 bases remained unmatched. Germline assignment: CDR1 KGHSH and CDR2 LQKENI. The DNA for the CDR3 is TGTGCCAGCTCACCACTAACAGGGGACACTGAAGCTTTCTTT. As protein: CASSPLTGDTEAFF.

The V and J genes are TRBV9 and TRBJ2-3; D could derive from TRBD1 or TRBD2 (6 bases each). This CDR3 region has 16 residues. Germline-derived CDR1 and CDR2 are SGDLS and YYNGEE. The V gene lost 4 bases and the J gene lost 0 bases, with 15 bases spanning the gap. The CDR3 DNA is TGTGCCAGCAGCCGGGGGCGGGAACTTAGCACAGATACGCAGTATTTT. This gives the protein CASSRGRELSTDTQYF.

The chain employs TRBV9 and TRBJ1-2, with D perhaps TRBD1 (5 bases). The CDR3 is 15 residues long. Germline V gives CDR1 SGDLS, CDR2 YYNGEE. Trimming shortened V by 4 bases and J by 4 bases, and 17 bases separated the two germline ends. The CDR3 reads CASSSRGDSSYGYTF. The CDR3 region has the DNA TGTGCCAGCAGCAGCCGGGGCGACAGTAGCTATGGCTACACCTTC. The full variable domain, with the rest looked up from reference TRBV9 and TRBJ1-2, is DSGVTQTPKHLITATGQRVTLRCSPRSGDLSVYWYQQSLDQGLQFLIQYYNGEERAKGNILERFSAQQFPDLHSELNLSSLELGDSALYFCASSSRGDSSYGYTFGSGTRLTVV.

V usage is TRBV4-2 and J usage is TRBJ2-5, with D perhaps matching TRBD1 (5 bases). Trimming cost V 0 bases and J 3 bases, with 11 bases left between them. The CDR3 consists of 15 residues. CDR1 and CDR2 from the germline V gene are LGHNA and YNFKEQ. The CDR3 coding sequence is TGTGCCAGCAGCCAAGATGCAGGGAAGGAAGAGACCCAGTACTTC. As protein: CASSQDAGKEETQYF.

The rearrangement links TRBV11-3 to TRBJ2-4, with D possibly being TRBD2 (7 bases). CDR3 size: 15 residues. The V end lost 5 bases, the J end lost 1 base, and 12 bases lay between the germline ends. Germline V gene data show CDR1 as SGHNT and CDR2 as YENEEA. The CDR3 sequence: CASSRGGFAKNIQYF. Here the CDR3 DNA reads TGTGCCAGCAGCAGGGGGGGATTTGCCAAAAACATTCAGTACTTC.

This CDR3 reads CASSASVTGGNTEAFF. Written as DNA, the CDR3 is TGTGCCAGCAGTGCGAGCGTGACAGGTGGGAACACTGAAGCTTTCTTT. The chain is built from TRBV6-1 and TRBJ1-1; maybe TRBD1 (6 bases). The V end lost 4 bases, the J end lost 1 base, and 16 bases lay between the germline ends. CDR1 MNHNS and CDR2 SASEGT come from the germline V gene. This CDR3 contains 16 residues.

The chain employs TRBV5-5 and TRBJ2-2, with D possibly being TRBD2 (5 bases). Germline CDR1 and CDR2: SGHKS and YYEKEE (reference sequence). V shed 7 bases and J shed 1 base, with 8 bases lying between them. This CDR3 comprises 13 residues. As DNA, the CDR3 is TGTGCCAGCCAGCGGATGAACACCGGGGAGCTGTTTTTT. Translated, it gives CASQRMNTGELFF.

This clone has only one observation. The rearrangement uses TRBV18 and TRBJ2-5, with no clear D. Germline values: CDR1 KGHSH, CDR2 LQKENI. The V gene lost 3 bases and the J gene lost 1 base, with 9 bases spanning the gap. The CDR3 consists of 14 residues. CDR3 amino acids: CASSPLDGQETQYF. CDR3 bases: TGTGCCAGCTCACCTTTAGACGGCCAAGAGACCCAGTACTTC. Filled out from reference TRBV18 and TRBJ2-5, the complete variable domain reads NAGVMQNPRHLVRRRGQEARLRCSPMKGHSHVYWYRQLPEEGLKFMVYLQKENIIDESGMPKERFSAEFPKEGPSILRIQQVVRGDSAAYFCASSPLDGQETQYFGPGTRLLVL.

The chain recombines TRBV29-1 with TRBJ2-5; TRBD2 agrees at 14 bases. This CDR3 comprises 17 residues. CDR1 and CDR2 from the germline V gene are SQVTM and ANQGSEA. The V and J ends lost 7 bases and 5 bases, in that order; junction bases with no gene match: 15. Here the CDR3 reads CSGMIRGLAGVRETQYF. CDR3 nucleotides: TGCAGCGGGATGATAAGGGGACTAGCGGGAGTCAGGGAGACCCAGTACTTC.

The V gene is TRBV6-5, the J gene TRBJ1-1; tentative D call: TRBD1 (6 bases). Germline-derived CDR1 and CDR2 are MNHEY and SVGAGI. The CDR3 runs 15 residues. Trimming stripped 4 bases from V and 6 bases from J, with 18 bases between. The CDR3 sequence: CASSSAQGLGAEAFF. Here the CDR3 DNA reads TGTGCCAGCAGTTCCGCCCAGGGGTTGGGAGCTGAAGCTTTCTTT.

This rearrangement joins TRBV6-1 to TRBJ2-7; perhaps TRBD1 as D (6 bases). Germline V lookup: CDR1 MNHNS, CDR2 SASEGT. The CDR3 covers 12 residues. V lost 6 bases, J lost 7 bases, and 13 bases lay in between. The CDR3 loop reads CASRQGLGEQYF. CDR3 bases: TGTGCCAGCAGACAGGGTCTTGGGGAGCAGTACTTC.

The chain links TRBV19 to TRBJ2-6; the D call may be TRBD1 or TRBD2 (5 bases each). Between the trimmed V and J ends, which lost 10 bases and 3 bases, there was a span of 16 bases. The CDR3 spans 15 residues. Germline V lookup: CDR1 LNHDA, CDR2 SQIVND (reference sequence). The CDR3 sequence is CATHLRGGGANVLTF. CDR3 bases: TGTGCCACCCACCTGAGGGGCGGTGGGGCCAACGTCCTGACTTTC.

V gene TRBV7-9 combines with J gene TRBJ2-1; the match to TRBD2 covers 7 bases. The J segment lost 0 bases and the V segment lost 5 bases, leaving 10 bases of the junction unmatched. Germline V gene lookup returns CDR1 SEHNR and CDR2 FQNEAQ (reference sequence). The CDR3 covers 17 residues. The DNA of the CDR3 is TGTGCCAGCAGCACTGCCACCACGGGGGGCTCCTACAATGAGCAGTTCTTC. Its protein is CASSTATTGGSYNEQFF.

The chain uses TRBV2 and TRBJ1-5; TRBD1 might be the D (6 bases). CDR1 and CDR2 from the germline V gene are SNHLY and FYNNEI. This CDR3 has 14 amino acids. Trimming took 11 bases from V and 7 from J, leaving 21 bases between them. The CDR3 loop is CAGGETGPGQPQHF. CDR3 coding DNA: TGTGCCGGGGGTGAAACAGGGCCGGGGCAGCCCCAGCATTTT.

J is TRBJ2-7 and V is TRBV6-5, with TRBD2 as a possible D gene (6 bases). Trimming shortened V by 0 bases and J by 6 bases, and 15 bases separated the two germline ends. Germline CDR1 MNHEY, CDR2 SVGAGI. CDR3 length: 15 residues. The CDR3 bases are TGTGCCAGCAGTTACTCCGGTGGAGGGCCAGGCGAGCAGTACTTC. Amino acids: CASSYSGGGPGEQYF.

This chain links TRBV28 with TRBJ2-1; a possible D gene is TRBD2 (6 bases). The V gene lost 6 bases and the J gene lost 2 bases, with 11 bases spanning the gap. The CDR3 spans 14 residues. The V gene's germline CDR1 is MDHEN and CDR2 SYDVKM. The CDR3 protein is CASRVADTYNEQFF. The CDR3 nucleotides are TGTGCCAGCAGAGTAGCGGATACCTACAATGAGCAGTTCTTC.

This chain uses TRBV6-1 with TRBJ2-2; D is uncertain. V was trimmed by 1 base and J by 0 bases, leaving 6 bases between them. The CDR3 extends over 15 amino acids. Germline-derived CDR1 and CDR2 are MNHNS and SASEGT. The CDR3 protein is CASSEGLANTGELFF. The DNA for the CDR3 is TGTGCCAGCAGTGAAGGTTTGGCGAACACCGGGGAGCTGTTTTTT.

The chain is built from TRBV5-1 and TRBJ2-5, with 8 bases aligning to TRBD2. Unmatched junction bases numbered 4, after V lost 4 bases and J lost 5 bases. The CDR3 covers 13 residues. In germline, CDR1 is SGHRS, CDR2 YFSETQ. CDR3 sequence: CASSRTGGETQYF. In DNA, the CDR3 is TGCGCCAGCAGCCGCACGGGAGGGGAGACCCAGTACTTC.

The rearrangement links TRBV7-6 to TRBJ2-7; no clear D. V lost 5 bases to trimming and J lost 0 bases, with 11 bases between them. CDR1 is SGHVS, CDR2 FNYEAQ, per germline. The CDR3 spans 14 residues. CDR3 nucleotide sequence: TGTGCCAGCAGCCCCCGACTTGGCTCCTACGAGCAGTACTTC. It is translated as CASSPRLGSYEQYF. Supplemented by reference TRBV7-6 and TRBJ2-7, the full variable domain reads GAGVSQSPRYKVTKRGQDVALRCDPISGHVSLYWYRQALGQGPEFLTYFNYEAQQDKSGLPNDRFSAERPEGSISTLTIQRTEQRDSAMYRCASSPRLGSYEQYFGPGTRLTVT.

V gene TRBV4-1 combines with J gene TRBJ2-2; D might be TRBD2 (6 bases). Germline V lookup: CDR1 MGHRA, CDR2 YSYEKL. The germline V and J ends were trimmed by 8 bases and 1 base, with 17 bases remaining between them. The CDR3 loop spans 16 amino acids. The CDR3 loop reads CASSPRTMLNTGELFF. CDR3 DNA sequence: TGCGCCAGCTCCCCAAGGACTATGCTGAACACCGGGGAGCTGTTTTTT.

The rearrangement links TRBV11-1 to TRBJ2-1; D is tentatively TRBD1 or TRBD2 (6 bases each). V lost 5 bases to trimming and J lost 7 bases, with 21 bases between them. Germline V gene sequence: CDR1 SGHAT, CDR2 FQDESV (reference sequence). CDR3 length: 16 residues. In DNA form, the CDR3 reads TGTGCCAGCAGCCCAAAGCTGGGGGGCTCGGGGAATGAGCAGTTCTTC. Its protein is CASSPKLGGSGNEQFF. Based on the CDR3 plus reference TRBV11-1 and TRBJ2-1, the full variable domain is EAEVAQSPRYKITEKSQAVAFWCDPISGHATLYWYRQILGQGPELLVQFQDESVVDDSQLPKDRFSAERLKGVDSTLKIQPAELGDSAMYLCASSPKLGGSGNEQFFGPGTRLTVL.

Comments on this clone: One end of the junction fails to match germline, which may point to a read error. The chain has TRBV7-9 and TRBJ1-1; TRBD1 matches 7 bases. Germline V CDR1 and CDR2: SEHNR, FQNEAQ (reference sequence). The CDR3 spans 14 residues. CDR3 in DNA: TGTGCCAGCAGTTTAGGACAGGTTAACTCTGGGGCTTTCTTT. This encodes CASSLGQVNSGAFF.